The clone carrying this TCR beta chain came up a few times. The sample is drawn from a study of cytomegalovirus exposure and HLA in healthy donors. CDR3 length: 16 residues. Germline V gene sequence: CDR1 SGHVS, CDR2 FQNEAQ. With V trimmed by 7 bases and J by 2 bases, 10 bases remained unmatched. In the PCR, 60 Vbeta and 13 Jbeta primers were used. Original processing methods: An analysis performed later counted roughly 80 million unique TCR beta chains (approximately 10 million of them shared). Some clones are missing from TCRdb's copy, which holds only in-frame ones; the method was immunoSEQ multiplex PCR. V and J calls and clone size follow that table, whereas D and trimming were derived from the DNA. The sample holds 100,000 or so clones, less than 85% seen once.

The source is a man aged 35-49 years in good health and CMV-seronegative. J is TRBJ2-1 and V is TRBV7-8; TRBD2 aligns across 8 bases. Material for sequencing was PBMCs. The CDR3 DNA sequence: TGTGCCAGCACCTTCTTAGGAGCGGGGGCCTACAATGAGCAGTTCTTC. This sequence encodes CASTFLGAGAYNEQFF.